The source of this T cell receptor beta chain is a study of CD8 T cells in ankylosing spondylitis. Molecular-barcoded quantitative 5'-RACE produced these TCR beta libraries. Each CDR3 protein gets one entry after TCRdb re-called the 5' RACE reads with MiXCR. The sample shows 80,000 to 100,000 distinct CDR3 sequences, roughly 9.6% of them seen only once. Study-level points and caveats: Reportedly, matched ankylosing spondylitis synovial fluid was significantly enriched for disease-linked clones. Certain motif variants had earlier been reported in reactive arthritis synovial fluid and blood. Characteristic of ankylosing spondylitis blood, it appeared, was a TCR beta motif comprising several highly homologous variants.

This clonotype was recorded at least ten times. Its cognate antigen is unknown. This CDR3 has 15 residues. Germline V CDR1 and CDR2: SGHAT, FQNNGV. Trimming at V came to 4 bases and at J to 6 bases, leaving 7 bases not matched to a gene. The chain recombines TRBV11-2 with TRBJ2-2; 8 bases are a match to TRBD1. This clonotype was obtained from a male donor with ankylosing spondylitis or in good health (not recorded which). The sequencing input was blood, either unsorted or a sorted T cell fraction (not recorded which). CDR3 residues: CASSSSDRAAGELFF. Written as DNA, the CDR3 is TGTGCCAGCAGCTCGTCGGACAGGGCGGCCGGGGAGCTGTTTTTT.